The 17 T cell receptor beta chains reported below all come from one sample, sequenced in a study of blood T cell repertoires in COVID-19. Only in-frame clones appear in the TCRdb table, and some are missing; sequencing was by immunoSEQ multiplex PCR. The table has some 110,000 clones, less than 80% seen once. The sequenced material came from peripheral blood. The receptor source for this set is an elderly man with COVID-19, enrolled during active disease.

The rearrangement joins TRBV28 to TRBJ2-5, with TRBD2 identical over 9 bases. V trimming: 4 bases; J trimming: 4 bases; junction bases outside the gene matches: 4. The germline CDR1 and CDR2 sequences are MDHEN and SYDVKM. The CDR3 runs to 14 residues. CDR3 bases: TGTGCCAGCAGTTGGACTAGCGCCCCAGAGACCCAGTACTTC. This sequence encodes CASSWTSAPETQYF. The whole variable domain, remainder taken from reference TRBV28 and TRBJ2-5, is DVKVTQSSRYLVKRTGEKVFLECVQDMDHENMFWYRQDPGLGLRLIYFSYDVKMKEKGDIPEGYSVSREKKERFSLILESASTNQTSMYLCASSWTSAPETQYFGPGTRLLVL.

The chain uses TRBV19 and TRBJ2-2, with 10 bases fitting TRBD1. CDR1 is LNHDA, CDR2 SQIVND, per germline (reference sequence). This CDR3 is built from 17 residues. The V and J ends lost 5 bases and 4 bases, in that order; junction bases with no gene match: 10. The CDR3 bases are TGTGCCAGTAGTGCGCCCCGGGGGACAGGGGTCACCGGGGAGCTGTTTTTT. Translating it yields CASSAPRGTGVTGELFF.

This sequence joins TRBV18 and TRBJ2-7; 8 bases fit TRBD1. The CDR3 length is 13 residues. V lost 2 bases and J lost 5; bases outside the gene matches: 2. From germline, CDR1 is KGHSH and CDR2 LQKENI. The DNA of the CDR3 is TGTGCCAGCTCACCATCGACAGGGGACGAGCAGTACTTC. It encodes CASSPSTGDEQYF.

The chain recombines TRBV4-3 with TRBJ2-7; tentative D call: TRBD2 (6 bases). Germline CDR1 and CDR2: LGHNA and YSLEER. The CDR3 is 14 amino acids. V lost 4 bases, J lost 4 bases, and 14 bases lay in between. The DNA of the CDR3 is TGCGCCAGCAGCCGGGACTCCTTAGGGTACGAGCAGTACTTC. Its protein product is CASSRDSLGYEQYF.

The chain carries TRBV7-2 and TRBJ2-7; 13 nucleotides match TRBD2. V shed 4 bases and J 4 bases; nucleotides not matched to a gene: 4. From germline, CDR1 is SGHTA and CDR2 FQGNSA. The length of the CDR3 is 15 residues. The CDR3 sequence: CASSSLAGGLYEQYF. The DNA for the CDR3 is TGTGCCAGCAGCTCACTAGCGGGAGGGCTGTACGAGCAGTACTTC.

CDR3: CASSPGGGTQYF. The CDR3 DNA reads as TGTGCCAGCAGCCCGGGGGGAGGTACCCAGTACTTC. The chain is built from TRBV3-1 (or the pseudogene TRBV3-2) and TRBJ2-5; 7 bases fit TRBD2. The CDR3 spans 12 residues. V gave up 4 bases and J gave up 8 bases; unmatched junction bases: 4. Looked up from germline, CDR1 is LGHDT and CDR2 is YNNKEL (reference sequence).

The rearrangement links TRBV6-5 to TRBJ1-6; D is perhaps TRBD1 (5 bases). Germline lookup yields CDR1 MNHEY and CDR2 SVGAGI. With 5 bases removed from V and 7 bases from J, the gap between germline ends came to 15 bases. The CDR3 is 15 amino acids. CDR3 in amino acids: CASSQRDGWNSPLHF. CDR3 nucleotides: TGTGCCAGCAGTCAGCGGGACGGCTGGAATTCACCCCTCCACTTT.

The chain employs TRBV10-3 and TRBJ1-2, with 8 nucleotides matching TRBD1. V was pared by 3 bases and J by 4 bases, with 1 base of the junction left unmatched. This CDR3 has 13 amino acids. From germline, CDR1 is ENHRY and CDR2 SYGVKD. The CDR3, as DNA: TGTGCCATCAGTGACAGGGGGCTCTATGGCTACACCTTC. This codes for CAISDRGLYGYTF.

This clone was seen a handful of times. The rearrangement uses TRBV6-6 and TRBJ2-7, with 7 positions matching TRBD2. The germline V gene has CDR1 MNHNY and CDR2 SVGAGI (reference sequence). V was clipped by 2 bases and J by 9 bases; unmatched bases: 13. The CDR3 covers 15 residues. CDR3 nucleotides: TGTGCCAGCAGTTACCCTGGGGCGGGAGTGGAGACGCAGTACTTC. Amino acids: CASSYPGAGVETQYF.

The V gene is TRBV4-2, the J gene TRBJ1-3; 8 bases map to TRBD1. V shed 2 bases and J 7 bases; nucleotides not matched to a gene: 4. The CDR3 totals 14 residues. Germline loops: CDR1 LGHNA, CDR2 YNFKEQ. The CDR3 region is CASSQSDRENTIYF. The CDR3 coding sequence is TGTGCCAGCAGCCAATCGGACAGGGAGAACACCATATATTTT.

A single count supports this clone. The V gene is TRBV10-3, the J gene TRBJ2-3; D possibly corresponds to TRBD2 (5 bases). V lost 4 bases, J lost 0 bases, and 14 bases lay in between. The CDR3 is 16 residues long. Germline V lookup: CDR1 ENHRY, CDR2 SYGVKD. The CDR3, as DNA: TGTGCCATCAGTGTTTTTAGCGATACTAGCACAGATACGCAGTATTTT. Residues: CAISVFSDTSTDTQYF.

This chain joins TRBV4-1 and TRBJ2-1; possible D gene TRBD1, 6 bases. V was shortened by 3 bases and J by 3 bases, with 15 bases between the two germline ends. Germline V gene sequence: CDR1 MGHRA, CDR2 YSYEKL. CDR3 size: 16 residues. DNA of the CDR3: TGCGCCAGCAGCCACGTCTTAGAGGGGGTCTACAATGAGCAGTTCTTC. Encoded protein: CASSHVLEGVYNEQFF.

The chain links TRBV19 to TRBJ1-1; possibly TRBD1 for D (5 bases). V was clipped by 5 bases and J by 7 bases, with 17 bases between them. Germline V lookup: CDR1 LNHDA, CDR2 SQIVND (reference sequence). This CDR3 has 14 residues. The CDR3 loop reads CASSSGPLLGEAFF. CDR3 nucleotides: TGTGCCAGTAGTTCAGGGCCCCTGTTGGGTGAAGCTTTCTTT.

The chain employs TRBV28 and TRBJ2-2, with D perhaps TRBD2 (6 bases). Trimming left V 3 bases short and J 7 bases short, with 15 bases between. The CDR3 loop spans 15 amino acids. Germline V gene sequence: CDR1 MDHEN, CDR2 SYDVKM. CDR3 DNA: TGTGCCAGCAGTTTCTTGGAAAGGGAGGTCGGGGAGCTGTTTTTT. Translating gives CASSFLEREVGELFF.

The chain recombines TRBV28 with TRBJ1-1, with D unclear. The germline CDR1 and CDR2 sequences are MDHEN and SYDVKM. V gave up 5 bases and J gave up 6 bases, with 13 bases separating them. This CDR3 spans 13 amino acids. The CDR3 DNA follows: TGTGCCAGCAGTCCGGTTAGGGAGTCTGAAGCTTTCTTT. As protein: CASSPVRESEAFF.

The chain combines TRBV19 with TRBJ2-2; TRBD2 aligns across 7 bases. Germline-derived CDR1 and CDR2 are LNHDA and SQIVND (reference sequence). After removal of 7 bases from V and 4 bases from J, the junction contained 6 bases not matched to a gene. This CDR3 contains 14 residues. The CDR3 DNA reads as TGTGCCAGTATCACGACGGGGGGCACCGGGGAGCTGTTTTTT. Its translation: CASITTGGTGELFF.

This chain joins TRBV20-1 and TRBJ1-1; a weak D match, TRBD1 (6 bases). The V gene lost 4 bases and the J gene lost 11 bases, with 17 bases spanning the gap. The CDR3 covers 12 residues. The V gene's germline CDR1 is DFQATT and CDR2 SNEGSKA (reference sequence). The CDR3 coding sequence is TGCAGTGCTACTGATGGGACAAAATGGGCTTTCTTT. Encoded protein: CSATDGTKWAFF.